These T cell receptor beta chains were read from a single sample in a study of T-cell reconstitution after alpha-beta-depleted transplantation in children. MiXCR was run by TCRdb on the PCR reads, yielding one entry per CDR3 protein. The sample shows a few hundred thousand distinct CDR3 sequences, 25% to 30% of them seen only once. Sequenced here: PBMCs, sampled before TCRalphabeta/CD19-depleted stem cell transplant. These receptors all come from a boy under two years old with Wiskott-Aldrich syndrome, due to receive a stem cell transplant. Both conserved end residues are part of each CDR3. Fields, in order: V gene, J gene, D gene, clone size, CDR3 protein, CDR3 DNA. D genes are given only for firm matches. Rows give clone size only sometimes, using once, few, many, or a class for an expanded clone.

V gene: TRBV6-5; J gene: TRBJ2-7; D gene: NA; clone size: few; CDR3 protein: CASSSAGANEQYF; CDR3 DNA: TGTGCCAGCAGTTCAGCCGGAGCCAACGAGCAGTACTTC
V gene: TRBV5-1; J gene: TRBJ2-7; D gene: TRBD1; clone size: many; CDR3 protein: CASSLGTGTYEQYF; CDR3 DNA: TGCGCCAGCAGCTTGGGGACAGGGACCTACGAGCAGTACTTC
V gene: TRBV20-1; J gene: TRBJ1-5; D gene: NA; clone size: NA; CDR3 protein: CSAPNGQTSNQPQHF; CDR3 DNA: TGCAGTGCTCCAAACGGACAAACTAGCAATCAGCCCCAGCATTTT
V gene: TRBV5-1; J gene: TRBJ2-2; D gene: TRBD1; clone size: NA; CDR3 protein: CASSSDRGFVTGELFF; CDR3 DNA: TGCGCCAGCAGCTCGGACAGGGGTTTTGTCACCGGGGAGCTGTTTTTT
V gene: TRBV5-1; J gene: TRBJ2-1; D gene: TRBD2; clone size: few; CDR3 protein: CASSLVPVLAGVDEQFF; CDR3 DNA: TGCGCCAGCAGCTTGGTCCCAGTTCTAGCGGGAGTTGATGAGCAGTTCTTC
V gene: TRBV29-1; J gene: TRBJ1-4; D gene: NA; clone size: few; CDR3 protein: CSVEDTGREEKLFF; CDR3 DNA: TGCAGCGTTGAAGATACAGGGAGGGAGGAAAAACTGTTTTTT
V gene: TRBV20-1; J gene: TRBJ2-3; D gene: NA; clone size: NA; CDR3 protein: CSARVRRGTDTQYF; CDR3 DNA: TGCAGTGCTAGAGTCCGACGGGGGACAGATACGCAGTATTTT
V gene: TRBV4-1; J gene: TRBJ2-1; D gene: TRBD2; clone size: NA; CDR3 protein: CASSQDMGASGWNEQFF; CDR3 DNA: TGCGCCAGCAGCCAAGATATGGGGGCTAGCGGGTGGAATGAGCAGTTCTTC
V gene: TRBV5-1; J gene: TRBJ2-7; D gene: NA; clone size: NA; CDR3 protein: CASRLGGTTYEQYF; CDR3 DNA: TGCGCCAGCAGGCTGGGCGGAACGACCTACGAGCAGTACTTC
V gene: TRBV27; J gene: TRBJ2-1; D gene: TRBD2; clone size: few; CDR3 protein: CASSSRTSLSSYNEQFF; CDR3 DNA: TGTGCCAGCAGTTCCCGGACTAGCCTTAGCTCCTACAATGAGCAGTTCTTC
V gene: TRBV5-5; J gene: TRBJ1-2; D gene: NA; clone size: NA; CDR3 protein: CASSLATGLNYGYTF; CDR3 DNA: TGTGCCAGCAGCTTGGCTACAGGGCTGAACTATGGCTACACCTTC
V gene: TRBV5-6; J gene: TRBJ2-5; D gene: TRBD2; clone size: NA; CDR3 protein: CASSTRLAGLQETQYF; CDR3 DNA: TGTGCCAGCAGCACAAGACTAGCGGGACTCCAAGAGACCCAGTACTTC
V gene: TRBV20-1; J gene: TRBJ2-5; D gene: NA; clone size: NA; CDR3 protein: CSARKPGRQETQYF; CDR3 DNA: TGCAGTGCTAGGAAACCGGGAAGACAAGAGACCCAGTACTTC
V gene: TRBV20-1; J gene: TRBJ2-1; D gene: TRBD2; clone size: NA; CDR3 protein: CSAAKWEREDNEQFF; CDR3 DNA: TGCAGTGCGGCAAAGTGGGAGCGGGAGGACAATGAGCAGTTCTTC